The clone carrying this T cell receptor (beta chain) was observed a few times. This entry comes from a study of radiation and T cells in renal cell carcinoma. The trim removed 5 bases at V and 4 bases at J, leaving 14 bases unmatched. Germline assignment: CDR1 SGHVS and CDR2 FQNEAQ. The CDR3 loop spans 17 amino acids. The treatment denotes: 15 Gy SBRT to primary tumor, nephrectomy 4 weeks later. Measured with immunoSEQ multiplex PCR; TCRdb has only the in-frame clones, and not every one. The table records several thousand clones, under 60% of them present only once. This TCR was recovered from a man aged 55 to 70 with renal cell carcinoma. The sequences come from tumor tissue, collected from a patient whose treatment included radiotherapy and nephrectomy. The V and J genes are TRBV7-8 and TRBJ1-5; 7 bases match TRBD1. Written as DNA, the CDR3 is TGTGCCAGCAGCCCAGCACCGGGACAGAGGAGTAATCAGCCCCAGCATTTT. It yields the protein CASSPAPGQRSNQPQHF. Complete variable domain (other parts from reference TRBV7-8 and TRBJ1-5): GAGVSQSPRYKVAKRGQDVALRCDPISGHVSLFWYQQALGQGPEFLTYFQNEAQLDKSGLPSDRFFAERPEGSVSTLKIQRTQQEDSAVYLCASSPAPGQRSNQPQHFGDGTRLSIL.